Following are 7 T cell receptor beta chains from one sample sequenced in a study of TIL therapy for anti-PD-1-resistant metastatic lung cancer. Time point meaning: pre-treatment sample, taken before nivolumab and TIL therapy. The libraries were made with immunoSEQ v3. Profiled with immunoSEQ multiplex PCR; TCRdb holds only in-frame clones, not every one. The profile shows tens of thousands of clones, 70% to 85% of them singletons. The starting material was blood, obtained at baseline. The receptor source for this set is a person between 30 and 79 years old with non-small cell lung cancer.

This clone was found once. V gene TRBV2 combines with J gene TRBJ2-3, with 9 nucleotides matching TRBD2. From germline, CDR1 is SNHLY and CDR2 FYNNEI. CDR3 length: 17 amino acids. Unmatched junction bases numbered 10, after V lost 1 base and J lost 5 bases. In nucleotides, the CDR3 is TGTGCCAGCAGTGAAGGGACTAGCGCCCAGGGGGGAGATACGCAGTATTTT. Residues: CASSEGTSAQGGDTQYF. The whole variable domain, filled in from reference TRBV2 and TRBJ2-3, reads EPEVTQTPSHQVTQMGQEVILRCVPISNHLYFYWYRQILGQKVEFLVSFYNNEISEKSEIFDDQFSVERPDGSNFTLKIRSTKLEDSAMYFCASSEGTSAQGGDTQYFGPGTRLTVL.

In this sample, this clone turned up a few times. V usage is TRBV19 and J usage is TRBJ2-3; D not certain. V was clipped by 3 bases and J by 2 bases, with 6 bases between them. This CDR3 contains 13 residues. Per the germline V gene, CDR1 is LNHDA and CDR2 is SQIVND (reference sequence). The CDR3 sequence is CASSMGFTDTQYF. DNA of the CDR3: TGTGCCAGTAGTATGGGTTTCACAGATACGCAGTATTTT.

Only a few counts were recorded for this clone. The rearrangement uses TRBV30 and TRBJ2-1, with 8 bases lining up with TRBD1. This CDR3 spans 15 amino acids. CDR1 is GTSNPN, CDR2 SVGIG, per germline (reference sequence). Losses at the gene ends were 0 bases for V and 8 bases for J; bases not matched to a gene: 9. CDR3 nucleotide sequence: TGTGCCTGGAGTGTACAGGGGGTGTCTTTTCATGAGCAGTTCTTC. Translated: CAWSVQGVSFHEQFF. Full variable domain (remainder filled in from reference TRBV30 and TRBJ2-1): SQTIHQWPATLVQPVGSPLSLECTVEGTSNPNLYWYRQAAGRGLQLLFYSVGIGQISSEVPQNLSASRPQDRQFILSSKKLLLSDSGFYLCAWSVQGVSFHEQFFGPGTRLTVL.

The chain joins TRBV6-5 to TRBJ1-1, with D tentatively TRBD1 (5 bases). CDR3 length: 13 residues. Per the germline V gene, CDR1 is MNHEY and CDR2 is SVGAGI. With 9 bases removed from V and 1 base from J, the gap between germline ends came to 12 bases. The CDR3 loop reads CARLAGANTEAFF. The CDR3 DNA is TGTGCCAGATTAGCCGGGGCGAACACTGAAGCTTTCTTT.

In DNA form, the CDR3 reads TGTGCCAGCAGCCCACATCCGGGACAGGGGGCGCCGCGGGGCTACACCTTC. Its translation is CASSPHPGQGAPRGYTF. The chain joins TRBV3-1 (or the pseudogene TRBV3-2) to TRBJ1-2, with TRBD1 matching 12 bases. This CDR3 has 17 residues. Germline CDR1 and CDR2: LGHDT and YNNKEL (reference sequence). V was pared by 4 bases and J by 8 bases, with 14 bases of the junction left unmatched.

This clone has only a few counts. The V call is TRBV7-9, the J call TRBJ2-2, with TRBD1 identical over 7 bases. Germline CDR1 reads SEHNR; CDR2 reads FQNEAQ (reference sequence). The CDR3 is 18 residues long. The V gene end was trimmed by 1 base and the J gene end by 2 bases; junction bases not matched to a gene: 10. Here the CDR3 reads CASSLGTGEPRNTGELFF. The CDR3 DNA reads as TGTGCCAGCAGCTTAGGTACAGGGGAACCACGTAACACCGGGGAGCTGTTTTTT.

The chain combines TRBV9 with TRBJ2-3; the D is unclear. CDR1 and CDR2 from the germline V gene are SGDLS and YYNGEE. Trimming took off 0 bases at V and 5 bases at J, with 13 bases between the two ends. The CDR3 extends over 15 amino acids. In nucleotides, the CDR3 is TGTGCCAGCAGCGTAGACCGGCAGGATGGAGATACGCAGTATTTT. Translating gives CASSVDRQDGDTQYF.